This T cell receptor (beta chain) was recovered during a study of blood T cell repertoires in COVID-19. Study-wide context: Specimens from acute and convalescent COVID-19 originated in the United States, Italy and Spain.

Per the authors' pipeline: For nucleated cells, counts were estimated from reference gene primer amplification. Some clones are missing from TCRdb's copy, which holds only in-frame ones; the method was immunoSEQ multiplex PCR. Clone size and V and J calls were adopted from that table, with D and trimming inferred from the DNA. The table shows roughly 410,000 clones, with about 91% occurring only once. This CDR3 has 14 amino acids. Germline CDR1 is MDHEN and CDR2 is SYDVKM. V was shortened by 6 bases and J by 3 bases, with 14 bases between the two germline ends. The source is a middle-aged woman with COVID-19, enrolled during active disease. The specimen sequenced was peripheral blood. The chain has TRBV28 and TRBJ1-1, with a weak D call TRBD1 (6 bases). The CDR3 DNA reads as TGTGCCAGCAGCCCCCACTACAGGGACACTGAAGCTTTCTTT. Residues: CASSPHYRDTEAFF.